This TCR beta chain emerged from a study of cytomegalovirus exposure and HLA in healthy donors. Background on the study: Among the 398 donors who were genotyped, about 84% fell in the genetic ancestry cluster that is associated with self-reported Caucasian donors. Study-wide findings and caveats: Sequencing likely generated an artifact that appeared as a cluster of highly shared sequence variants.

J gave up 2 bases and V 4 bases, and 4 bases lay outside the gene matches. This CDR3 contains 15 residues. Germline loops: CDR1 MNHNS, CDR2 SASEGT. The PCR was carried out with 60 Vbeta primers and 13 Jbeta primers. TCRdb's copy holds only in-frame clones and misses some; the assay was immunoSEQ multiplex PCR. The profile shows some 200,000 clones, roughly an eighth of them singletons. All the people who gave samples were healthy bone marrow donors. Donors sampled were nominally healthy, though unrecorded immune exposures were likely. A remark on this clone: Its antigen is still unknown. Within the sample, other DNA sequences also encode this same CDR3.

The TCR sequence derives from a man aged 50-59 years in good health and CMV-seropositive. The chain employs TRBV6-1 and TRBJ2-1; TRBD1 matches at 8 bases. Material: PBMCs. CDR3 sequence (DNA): TGTGCCAGCAGTGCAACAGGGGGACCCTACAATGAGCAGTTCTTC. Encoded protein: CASSATGGPYNEQFF.